The 9 T cell receptor beta chains below were found in one sample sequenced in a study of cytomegalovirus exposure and HLA in healthy donors. PCR was performed using 60 Vbeta and 13 Jbeta primers. The repertoire was sequenced with immunoSEQ multiplex PCR; TCRdb's copy has only in-frame clones and lacks some. The sample records approximately 140,000 clones, about 60% being singletons. What was sequenced was PBMCs. The source of these receptors is a woman aged 55-69 years in good health and CMV-seropositive.

The chain uses TRBV7-3 and TRBJ1-4, with 8 nucleotides matching TRBD1. V trimming: 6 bases; J trimming: 7 bases; junction bases outside the gene matches: 7. The CDR3 has 14 residues. CDR1 and CDR2 (germline): SGHTA, FQGTGA. The CDR3 nucleotides are TGTGCCAGCAGACCAGGGGGCGCCAGTGAAAAACTGTTTTTT. This codes for CASRPGGASEKLFF.

The chain couples TRBV7-9 to TRBJ1-2; TRBD1 aligns across 7 bases. Germline lookup yields CDR1 SEHNR and CDR2 FQNEAQ (reference sequence). The V segment lost 6 bases and the J segment 2 bases; nucleotides outside the gene matches: 3. The CDR3 contains 13 residues. The CDR3 sequence is CASRGQTNYGYTF. The CDR3 DNA reads TGTGCCAGCAGGGGACAGACCAACTATGGCTACACCTTC. The full variable domain, in which reference TRBV7-9 and TRBJ1-2 provide the parts outside the CDR3, is DTGVSQNPRHKITKRGQNVTFRCDPISEHNRLYWYRQTLGQGPEFLTYFQNEAQLEKSRLLSDRFSAERPKGSFSTLEIQRTEQGDSAMYLCASRGQTNYGYTFGSGTRLTVV.

This clone occurred a few times. The chain couples TRBV5-1 to TRBJ2-3; 8 bases agree with TRBD2. This CDR3 is built from 18 residues. The trim removed 5 bases at V and 2 bases at J, leaving 16 bases unmatched. CDR1 SGHRS and CDR2 YFSETQ come from the germline V gene. The CDR3 reads CASSPMIQREQPTDTQYF. CDR3 DNA sequence: TGCGCCAGCAGTCCCATGATCCAGCGGGAGCAACCCACAGATACGCAGTATTTT.

In its sample, this clone was seen once. V is TRBV20-1 and J is TRBJ1-1; 8 bases match TRBD1. Germline values: CDR1 DFQATT, CDR2 SNEGSKA (reference sequence). CDR3 length: 11 amino acids. CDR3 DNA: TGCACCGGGACAGGTACTACTGAAGCTTTCTTT. This gives the protein CTGTGTTEAFF.

Worth noting for this clone: Other DNA sequences in the same sample also yield this CDR3. This chain joins TRBV7-2 and TRBJ1-2, with 7 bases fitting TRBD1. J gave up 4 bases and V 2 bases, and 4 bases lay outside the gene matches. CDR1 and CDR2 from the germline V gene are SGHTA and FQGNSA. This CDR3 has 14 residues. The CDR3 is CASSLQGVSYGYTF. CDR3 DNA: TGTGCCAGCAGCTTACAGGGGGTAAGCTATGGCTACACCTTC.

The chain combines TRBV2 with TRBJ1-4; 8 bases fit TRBD1. The germline gives CDR1 SNHLY, CDR2 FYNNEI. V shed 8 bases, J shed 3 bases, and the junction held 8 bases outside the gene matches. There are 15 residues in the CDR3. The CDR3 sequence: CASRTGIGANEKLFF. The CDR3 DNA is TGTGCCAGCCGGACAGGGATCGGTGCTAATGAAAAACTGTTTTTT. Combining the CDR3 with reference TRBV2 and TRBJ1-4 gives the whole variable domain EPEVTQTPSHQVTQMGQEVILRCVPISNHLYFYWYRQILGQKVEFLVSFYNNEISEKSEIFDDQFSVERPDGSNFTLKIRSTKLEDSAMYFCASRTGIGANEKLFFGSGTQLSVL.

This clone is a singleton in its sample. This sequence joins TRBV6-5 and TRBJ2-2; D might be TRBD2 (7 bases). CDR1 is MNHEY and CDR2 is SVGAGI in the germline V gene. The V end was cut by 0 bases, the J end by 7 bases, with 12 bases between. CDR3 length: 15 residues. Here the CDR3 reads CASSYSGGAGGELFF. The CDR3 DNA sequence: TGTGCCAGCAGTTACTCAGGGGGGGCGGGCGGGGAGCTGTTTTTT.

The chain uses TRBV7-9 and TRBJ2-7; 7 bases line up with TRBD2. The V segment lost 1 base and the J segment 5 bases; nucleotides outside the gene matches: 11. Germline V gene lookup returns CDR1 SEHNR and CDR2 FQNEAQ (reference sequence). This CDR3 comprises 16 residues. The CDR3 loop is CASSLGGGAPPNEQYF. In nucleotides, the CDR3 is TGTGCCAGCAGCTTAGGGGGGGGAGCCCCTCCGAACGAGCAGTACTTC.

The gene calls are TRBV30 and TRBJ2-2; 10 nucleotides agree with TRBD2. The junction had 24 bases not matched to a gene; V was cut back by 4 bases and J by 7 bases. CDR1 is GTSNPN and CDR2 is SVGIG in the germline V gene (reference sequence). This CDR3 comprises 20 residues. CDR3 coding DNA: TGTGCCTGGATCCAAAGGGGGCTAGGGCTAGCGGGAGCTCGGGGCGGGGAGCTGTTTTTT. Translating gives CAWIQRGLGLAGARGGELFF. Using reference TRBV30 and TRBJ2-2 for the parts outside the CDR3, the full variable domain is SQTIHQWPATLVQPVGSPLSLECTVEGTSNPNLYWYRQAAGRGLQLLFYSVGIGQISSEVPQNLSASRPQDRQFILSSKKLLLSDSGFYLCAWIQRGLGLAGARGGELFFGEGSRLTVL.